Presented here are 19 T cell receptor beta chains from one specimen sequenced in a study of T cells in tuberculosis. Here immunoSEQ multiplex PCR was the method, and the copy in TCRdb shows in-frame clones only, minus some. The sample shows about 38,000 clones, roughly 95% of them seen only once. Specified time point: new active TB diagnosis, blood taken before or within 7 days of starting treatment. The sample was PBMCs, taken at tuberculosis diagnosis. Receptors were obtained from an adult with tuberculosis.

This rearrangement joins TRBV28 to TRBJ1-2; D is ambiguous. The V end lost 4 bases, the J end lost 6 bases, and 9 bases lay between the germline ends. Germline lookup yields CDR1 MDHEN and CDR2 SYDVKM. This CDR3 contains 12 residues. In DNA, the CDR3 is TGTGCCAGCAGTTCTGACTTGGATGGCTACACCTTC. Residues: CASSSDLDGYTF.

The CDR3 region is CASSSRGGYGYTF. In nucleotides, the CDR3 is TGTGCCAGCAGCTCAAGGGGTGGCTATGGCTACACCTTC. The chain joins TRBV7-9 to TRBJ1-2; possible D gene TRBD1, 5 bases. CDR3 size: 13 residues. Germline-derived CDR1 and CDR2 are SEHNR and FQNEAQ (reference sequence). Trimming shortened V by 4 bases and J by 4 bases, and 10 bases separated the two germline ends.

The gene calls are TRBV18 and TRBJ2-7; TRBD1 agrees at 7 bases. Germline V lookup: CDR1 KGHSH, CDR2 LQKENI. J lost 2 bases, V lost 3 bases, and 7 bases had no gene match. The CDR3 is made up of 15 amino acids. DNA for the CDR3: TGTGCCAGCTCACCTACCGGGACAGCAACCTACGAGCAGTACTTC. This codes for CASSPTGTATYEQYF.

This clone showed up just once. The chain uses TRBV7-9 and TRBJ1-1; weak D call: TRBD1 (5 bases). CDR3 size: 15 residues. V dropped 7 bases and J dropped 4 bases, with 19 bases sitting between them. Per the germline V gene, CDR1 is SEHNR and CDR2 is FQNEAQ (reference sequence). CDR3: CASTIWGGEGTEAFF. CDR3 nucleotides: TGTGCCAGCACCATATGGGGAGGGGAGGGCACTGAAGCTTTCTTT.

This clone appeared once. The gene calls are TRBV30 and TRBJ1-5; D gene unclear. Germline loops: CDR1 GTSNPN, CDR2 SVGIG (reference sequence). CDR3 length: 14 residues. V lost 3 bases and J 3 bases, leaving 12 bases between the germline ends. This chain's CDR3 is CAWSRRRNNQPQHF. In DNA, the CDR3 is TGTGCCTGGAGCCGAAGGAGAAACAATCAGCCCCAGCATTTT.

The J gene is TRBJ2-6, the V gene TRBV5-1; D unresolved. The V gene's germline CDR1 is SGHRS and CDR2 YFSETQ. The CDR3 runs to 16 residues. V lost 0 bases, J lost 0 bases, and 7 bases lay in between. The CDR3 protein is CASSLVGHSGANVLTF. The DNA of the CDR3 is TGCGCCAGCAGCTTGGTGGGCCACTCTGGGGCCAACGTCCTGACTTTC. Drawing the rest from reference TRBV5-1 and TRBJ2-6, the complete variable domain is KAGVTQTPRYLIKTRGQQVTLSCSPISGHRSVSWYQQTPGQGLQFLFEYFSETQRNKGNFPGRFSGRQFSNSRSEMNVSTLELGDSALYLCASSLVGHSGANVLTFGAGSRLTVL.

This rearrangement joins TRBV5-3 to TRBJ2-7, with D possibly being TRBD2 (6 bases). TRBV5-3 is marked as an open reading frame, function uncertain. The V end was cut by 10 bases, the J end by 0 bases, with 23 bases between. The CDR3 is 16 amino acids. The CDR3 region has the DNA TGTGCCGCGGGGCGGGGCGAACAGTATTACTCCTACGAGCAGTACTTC. This codes for CAAGRGEQYYSYEQYF.

Written as DNA, the CDR3 is TGTGCCAGCAGGGACCACTTTAACAGGGGAGAAGCTTTCTTT. Protein sequence: CASRDHFNRGEAFF. The chain links TRBV6-1 to TRBJ1-1; TRBD1 agrees at 7 bases. Unmatched junction bases numbered 12, after V lost 6 bases and J lost 8 bases. The CDR3 has 14 residues. CDR1 and CDR2 (germline): MNHNS, SASEGT.

CDR3 sequence reads: CAIAGGTGNTIYF. The DNA of the CDR3 is TGTGCCATCGCAGGAGGGACTGGAAACACCATATATTTT. This sequence joins TRBV10-3 and TRBJ1-3; D unresolved. Trimming shortened V by 8 bases and J by 2 bases, and 10 bases separated the two germline ends. The germline V gene encodes CDR1 ENHRY and CDR2 SYGVKD. The CDR3 is 13 residues long.

The chain combines TRBV18 with TRBJ1-4; 7 bases agree with TRBD1. The germline CDR1 and CDR2 sequences are KGHSH and LQKENI. Trimming took 6 bases from V and 10 from J; bases not matched to a gene: 14. The CDR3 covers 15 residues. CDR3 sequence reads: CASSPYTGDAGKLFF. CDR3 in DNA: TGTGCCAGCTCGCCTTACACAGGGGATGCGGGAAAACTGTTTTTT.

V usage is TRBV7-9 and J usage is TRBJ1-2; TRBD1 agrees at 7 bases. Trimming cost V 3 bases and J 7 bases; bases outside gene matches: 8. Germline CDR1 reads SEHNR; CDR2 reads FQNEAQ (reference sequence). The CDR3 is 14 amino acids. The CDR3 DNA is TGTGCCAGCAGCTTTAGGGGGCCGGAAGGTGGCTACACCTTC. Translated: CASSFRGPEGGYTF.

The gene calls are TRBV2 and TRBJ2-7; 8 bases align to TRBD2. Looked up from germline, CDR1 is SNHLY and CDR2 is FYNNEI. This CDR3 spans 18 amino acids. After removal of 6 bases from V and 1 base from J, the junction contained 17 bases not matched to a gene. The CDR3 loop is CASRTIPKDPGGSYEQYF. CDR3 nucleotides: TGTGCCAGCAGAACAATCCCCAAAGACCCGGGGGGGTCCTACGAGCAGTACTTC.

The J gene is TRBJ1-4, the V gene TRBV5-1, with D uncertain. This CDR3 contains 16 residues. V lost 0 bases to trimming and J lost 0 bases, with 9 bases between them. CDR1 is SGHRS and CDR2 is YFSETQ in the germline V gene. The CDR3, as DNA: TGCGCCAGCAGCTTGGGTGTGGGCTCAACTAATGAAAAACTGTTTTTT. Translating gives CASSLGVGSTNEKLFF.

The chain uses TRBV19 and TRBJ2-6; tentative D call: TRBD2 (5 bases). CDR1 is LNHDA and CDR2 is SQIVND in the germline V gene (reference sequence). The V gene lost 5 bases and the J gene lost 4 bases, with 12 bases spanning the gap. The CDR3 length is 15 residues. The CDR3 spells CASSPPGSGANVLTF. The CDR3 region has the DNA TGTGCCAGTAGTCCCCCGGGGTCGGGGGCCAACGTCCTGACTTTC.

V gene TRBV19 combines with J gene TRBJ1-2; 9 bases align to TRBD1. The CDR3 contains 14 residues. CDR1 and CDR2 (germline): LNHDA, SQIVND (reference sequence). The V and J ends lost 10 bases and 2 bases, in that order; junction bases with no gene match: 8. The CDR3 reads CATSPGTGNYGYTF. CDR3 nucleotides: TGTGCCACCAGTCCCGGGACAGGGAACTATGGCTACACCTTC.

This clone was counted a single time. This chain uses TRBV5-4 with TRBJ2-3, with TRBD2 matching over 9 bases. V lost 1 base, J lost 6 bases, and 6 bases stayed unmatched. The CDR3 is made up of 15 amino acids. CDR1 is SGHNT, CDR2 YYREEE, per germline (reference sequence). The CDR3 region is CASSLRGGEFDTQYF. The CDR3 nucleotides read TGTGCCAGCAGCTTGCGCGGGGGGGAGTTTGATACGCAGTATTTT.

The rearrangement links TRBV4-3 to TRBJ2-5, with 7 nucleotides matching TRBD1. V shed 5 bases and J 1 base; nucleotides not matched to a gene: 10. The CDR3 totals 16 residues. Germline CDR1 is LGHNA and CDR2 is YSLEER. CDR3 in amino acids: CASSARQGAVQETQYF. DNA of the CDR3: TGCGCCAGCAGCGCTCGACAGGGAGCCGTCCAAGAGACCCAGTACTTC.

The rearrangement joins TRBV10-3 to TRBJ1-2; 10 nucleotides align to TRBD1. The CDR3 spans 16 residues. CDR1 ENHRY and CDR2 SYGVKD come from the germline V gene. V was pared by 1 base and J by 8 bases, with 10 bases of the junction left unmatched. The chain's CDR3 is CAISEWEGTGEMGYTF. The CDR3, as DNA: TGTGCCATCAGTGAGTGGGAAGGGACAGGGGAGATGGGCTACACCTTC.

The rearrangement links TRBV5-5 to TRBJ2-7; D call uncertain. Trimming removed 3 bases at V and 3 bases at J, with 13 bases between. This CDR3 region has 14 residues. Germline loops: CDR1 SGHKS, CDR2 YYEKEE (reference sequence). This CDR3 is CASSSYLYVYEQYF. The CDR3 DNA is TGTGCCAGCAGCTCGTACCTCTACGTCTACGAGCAGTACTTC.